Below are 5 T cell receptor beta chains sequenced from a single sample in a study of T cells in Graves' hyperthyroidism and ophthalmopathy (dated 2019 in TCRdb). Libraries came from multiplex PCR. This sample was sequenced with an Illumina HiSeq 2000. Amplification of TCR beta CDR3 regions was carried out from RNA transcripts. For the first round of RT-PCR on the TCR CDR3, the HTBI primer set was used together with the Qiagen OneStep RT-PCR kit. TCRdb trimmed the raw reads at Q25, called clones with MiXCR and kept productive beta chains. For every CDR3 protein sequence, its rows merge into one entry that carries the most common genes and DNA. This sample gives 200,000 to 300,000 distinct CDR3 sequences in total; approximately 24% of them show up just once. Together, the top ten hold roughly 35% of the sample. Sample: blood. The receptors here all came from a woman aged 40-49 years with Graves' ophthalmopathy.

This clonotype has ten or more counts. This chain connects TRBV5-1 to TRBJ1-1, with D hard to call. The CDR3 is made up of 14 amino acids. Looked up from germline, CDR1 is SGHRS and CDR2 is YFSETQ. V gave up 5 bases and J gave up 4 bases, with 15 bases separating them. The CDR3 DNA sequence: TGCGCCAGCAGTCGAATCGGTGGATCCACTGAAGCTTTCTTT. This sequence encodes CASSRIGGSTEAFF.

The chain employs TRBV5-1 and TRBJ2-6, with a tentative D call TRBD2 (5 bases). Germline values: CDR1 SGHRS, CDR2 YFSETQ. V was cut by 1 base and J by 3 bases, with 14 bases left in between. The length of the CDR3 is 17 residues. The CDR3 protein is CASSLTASGIGANVLTF. CDR3 DNA: TGCGCCAGCAGCTTGACCGCGTCGGGAATTGGGGCCAACGTCCTGACTTTC.

This clonotype was counted ten times or more. The chain couples TRBV29-1 to TRBJ2-7; 8 bases align to TRBD1. The CDR3 consists of 14 residues. After removal of 6 bases from V and 6 bases from J, the junction contained 13 bases not matched to a gene. CDR1 and CDR2 from the germline V gene are SQVTM and ANQGSEA. CDR3 DNA: TGCAGCGTCGGGAAGCAGGGGGCATCGGTCGAGCAGTACTTC. Translated, it gives CSVGKQGASVEQYF.

This clonotype showed up many times. This sequence joins TRBV27 and TRBJ2-5; TRBD1 agrees at 11 bases. The CDR3 has 17 amino acids. Germline V gives CDR1 MNHEY, CDR2 SMNVEV (reference sequence). J gave up 5 bases and V 3 bases, and 11 bases lay outside the gene matches. The DNA for the CDR3 is TGTGCCAGCAGTTTCTTAAGAGGACAGGGGGCAGGGGAGACCCAGTACTTC. It is translated as CASSFLRGQGAGETQYF.

This clonotype was seen at least ten times. The chain couples TRBV7-8 to TRBJ1-6; D perhaps matches TRBD1 (5 bases). This CDR3 region has 17 residues. Germline CDR1 is SGHVS and CDR2 is FQNEAQ. V lost 5 bases, J lost 7 bases, and 21 bases lay in between. The CDR3 protein is CASSPKGVGTANSPLHF. CDR3 nucleotide sequence: TGTGCCAGCAGCCCCAAGGGAGTCGGGACGGCCAATTCACCCCTCCACTTT.